Each of the 20 T cell receptor beta chains below was sequenced from the same sample in a study of T cell repertoires in cytomegalovirus infection. TCRdb fed the reads into MiXCR, producing one record per CDR3 protein. The table records 450,000 to 550,000 distinct CDR3 sequences, about 17% of them present only once. Material for sequencing was CD8+ T cells from PBMCs. All receptors derive from a human donor in good health (CMV status not recorded). Some clones in this sample may be carry-over from other donors' samples.

The chain combines TRBV12-3 or TRBV12-4 with TRBJ2-7; D uncertain. The CDR3 is 14 amino acids. V gave up 1 base and J gave up 5 bases, with 12 bases separating them. The DNA of the CDR3 is TGTGCCAGCAGTTTAGAAATAGATACGGACGAGCAGTACTTC. Translated, it gives CASSLEIDTDEQYF.

This clonotype showed up just a few times. This rearrangement joins TRBV13 to TRBJ1-2; 11 nucleotides match TRBD1. CDR1 is PRHDT and CDR2 is FYEKMQ in the germline V gene (reference sequence). With V trimmed by 5 bases and J by 5 bases, 13 bases remained unmatched. There are 17 residues in the CDR3. The CDR3 reads CASSIPLRDRGGYGYTF. The DNA for the CDR3 is TGTGCCAGCAGCATCCCCCTCCGGGACAGGGGGGGATATGGCTACACCTTC.

V gene TRBV28 combines with J gene TRBJ2-4, with D unresolved. Per germline, CDR1 MDHEN and CDR2 SYDVKM. This CDR3 comprises 13 residues. V lost 2 bases, J lost 15 bases, and 17 bases lay in between. The CDR3 is CASSLKGRNRTYF. The CDR3 DNA sequence: TGTGCCAGCAGTTTAAAAGGCCGGAACCGTACGTACTTC.

Comments on this clonotype: The CDR3 carries no conserved terminal phenylalanine or tryptophan, so it likely arises from a read error. The CDR3 protein is CASSLERQETQYL. The CDR3 DNA is TGTGCCAGCAGCTTAGAGCGACAAGAGACCCAGTACTTA. V gene TRBV7-6 combines with J gene TRBJ2-5; D unresolved. Trimming took 1 base from V and 2 from J, leaving 5 bases between them. Germline V gives CDR1 SGHVS, CDR2 FNYEAQ. The CDR3 has 13 amino acids.

This clonotype occurred once. A much bigger clone sits one base away, suggesting this may be a read error. The CDR3 here is CVSSFMVSSYNEQFF. CDR3 DNA sequence: TGTGTCAGCAGCTTCATGGTCTCCTCCTACAATGAGCAGTTCTTC. The chain links TRBV11-2 to TRBJ2-1, with D hard to call. Per the germline V gene, CDR1 is SGHAT and CDR2 is FQNNGV. This CDR3 is built from 15 residues. The variable domain in full, with the rest retrieved from reference TRBV11-2 and TRBJ2-1, is EAGVAQSPRYKIIEKRQSVAFWCNPISGHATLYWYQQILGQGPKLLIQFQNNGVVDDSQLPKDRFSAERLKGVDSTLKIQPAKLEDSAVYLCVSSFMVSSYNEQFFGPGTRLTVL.

This clonotype has ten or more counts. V usage is TRBV11-2 and J usage is TRBJ2-2; 7 positions agree with TRBD2. Germline V gives CDR1 SGHAT, CDR2 FQNNGV. The CDR3 has 17 residues. After removal of 4 bases from V and 3 bases from J, the junction contained 11 bases not matched to a gene. As DNA, the CDR3 is TGTGCCAGCAGCTACCATCAGCGGGATGGGGACACCGGGGAGCTGTTTTTT. As protein: CASSYHQRDGDTGELFF.

V usage is TRBV7-2 and J usage is TRBJ2-7; perhaps D is TRBD1 or TRBD2 (6 bases each). The germline V gene has CDR1 SGHTA and CDR2 FQGNSA. The CDR3 covers 16 residues. V was cut by 2 bases and J by 4 bases, with 18 bases left in between. CDR3 amino acids: CASSLIGGGLTYEQYV. The CDR3 DNA follows: TGTGCCAGCAGCTTAATTGGAGGGGGACTGACTTACGAGCAGTACGTC.

There are many counts of this clonotype. The chain employs TRBV11-2 and TRBJ2-7; 9 bases agree with TRBD2. The CDR3 sequence is 17 residues long. CDR1 and CDR2 from the germline V gene are SGHAT and FQNNGV. The V and J ends lost 0 bases and 0 bases, in that order; junction bases with no gene match: 6. The DNA for the CDR3 is TGTGCCAGCAGCTTAGATTGGGAGACTAGCGGCTCCTACGAGCAGTACTTC. Protein product: CASSLDWETSGSYEQYF.

The sample holds a few counts of this clonotype. The J gene is TRBJ1-4, the V gene TRBV2; 9 bases align to TRBD1. The V segment lost 4 bases and the J segment 0 bases; nucleotides outside the gene matches: 9. Germline V gene lookup returns CDR1 SNHLY and CDR2 FYNNEI. The CDR3 has 18 amino acids. The CDR3 bases are TGTGCCAGCAGTGTTGACGGGACAGGGTCTGCAACTAATGAAAAACTGTTTTTT. Protein: CASSVDGTGSATNEKLFF.

The chain combines TRBV9 with TRBJ1-5; D perhaps matches TRBD1 (5 bases). The CDR3 sequence is 15 residues long. The ends were cut back, 5 bases at V and 6 bases at J, with 18 bases in the middle. Per germline, CDR1 SGDLS and CDR2 YYNGEE. The CDR3 loop is CASSPSGGSGQPQHF. Written as DNA, the CDR3 is TGTGCCAGCAGTCCATCCGGGGGTTCGGGTCAGCCCCAGCATTTT.

This clonotype has only a few counts. The gene calls are TRBV27 and TRBJ1-1; TRBD1 might be the D (5 bases). The length of the CDR3 is 11 residues. In germline, CDR1 is MNHEY, CDR2 SMNVEV (reference sequence). Trimming shortened V by 11 bases and J by 1 base, and 8 bases separated the two germline ends. CDR3 coding DNA: TGTGCCTGCGGGGGGAACACTGAAGCTTTCTTT. Translation: CACGGNTEAFF.

This clonotype was found many times. J is TRBJ2-4 and V is TRBV7-9, with a possible D match to TRBD2 (7 bases). The CDR3 is made up of 16 amino acids. V dropped 5 bases and J dropped 7 bases, with 21 bases sitting between them. Germline assignment: CDR1 SEHNR and CDR2 FQNEAQ (reference sequence). The CDR3 nucleotides are TGTGCCAGCAGCCCTGGGGGGGGCGGGTCAGGGAACATTCAGTACTTC. It yields the protein CASSPGGGGSGNIQYF.

This clonotype was counted many times. CDR3 in amino acids: CASSLGWGASEAFF. In DNA, the CDR3 is TGCGCCAGCAGCCTCGGTTGGGGGGCGAGTGAAGCTTTCTTT. The chain combines TRBV4-1 with TRBJ1-1; a weak D match, TRBD1 (6 bases). The CDR3 runs to 14 residues. Germline V CDR1 and CDR2: MGHRA, YSYEKL. Trimming stripped 4 bases from V and 7 bases from J, with 16 bases between.

This clonotype occurred many times. V usage is TRBV7-8 and J usage is TRBJ1-1; 7 nucleotides align to TRBD1. Germline V gene sequence: CDR1 SGHVS, CDR2 FQNEAQ. The junction had 5 bases not matched to a gene; V was cut back by 2 bases and J by 2 bases. The CDR3 contains 15 residues. DNA of the CDR3: TGTGCCAGCAGCTTACCCGACAGGGTAAACACTGAAGCTTTCTTT. This encodes CASSLPDRVNTEAFF.

This clonotype was seen many times. This chain uses TRBV12-3 or TRBV12-4 with TRBJ2-5; 14 nucleotides line up with TRBD2. The V segment lost 1 base and the J segment 4 bases; nucleotides outside the gene matches: 8. The CDR3 totals 18 residues. Written as DNA, the CDR3 is TGTGCCAGCAGTTTAGGGCGGCCTGGGACTAGCGGGGGAGAGACCCAGTACTTC. Amino acid sequence: CASSLGRPGTSGGETQYF.

This clonotype was observed many times. The chain employs TRBV4-1 and TRBJ2-7; no clear D. The length of the CDR3 is 15 residues. Germline CDR1 MGHRA, CDR2 YSYEKL. Trimming took off 2 bases at V and 0 bases at J, with 11 bases between the two ends. The CDR3 region has the DNA TGCGCCAGCAGCCAAAGTGAGAGAAGCTCCTACGAGCAGTACTTC. Translation: CASSQSERSSYEQYF.

There are many counts of this clonotype. The V and J genes are TRBV7-9 and TRBJ2-7; TRBD1 agrees at 9 bases. The germline V gene has CDR1 SEHNR and CDR2 FQNEAQ (reference sequence). The junction had 9 bases not matched to a gene; V was cut back by 1 base and J by 5 bases. The CDR3 is 16 amino acids. CDR3 sequence (DNA): TGTGCCAGCAGCTTAGTCCGTAGGACAGGGGACCACGAGCAGTACTTC. This gives the protein CASSLVRRTGDHEQYF.

This clonotype has only one observation. Possible read error: a much larger clone is one base away. In this CDR3 the conserved last residue, phenylalanine or tryptophan, is missing, so a read error is likely. This chain links TRBV28 with TRBJ2-5; D unresolved. V was cut by 5 bases and J by 3 bases, with 7 bases left in between. Looked up from germline, CDR1 is MDHEN and CDR2 is SYDVKM. This CDR3 has 12 residues. As DNA, the CDR3 is TGTGCCAGCAGTGCATTTGAAGAGACCCAGTACTTA. Translated: CASSAFEETQYL.

V and J are TRBV12-3 or TRBV12-4 and TRBJ1-1, with D possibly TRBD1 on 5 matching bases. Trimming took off 5 bases at V and 4 bases at J, with 11 bases between the two ends. The CDR3 is 13 residues long. Written as DNA, the CDR3 is TGTGCCAGCAGTGGGGGGGGTAGCACTGAAGCTTTCTTT. Translation gives CASSGGGSTEAFF.

This clonotype has more than one count but fewer than ten. This chain links TRBV19 with TRBJ1-6; 7 bases agree with TRBD1. The CDR3 is 15 residues long. CDR1 LNHDA and CDR2 SQIVND come from the germline V gene (reference sequence). J lost 8 bases, V lost 5 bases, and 9 bases had no gene match. The CDR3, as DNA: TGTGCCAGTAGTGACCGTCGACAGGGAGATTCACCCCTCCACTTT. Residues: CASSDRRQGDSPLHF.